This T cell receptor (beta chain) was recorded in a study of glioma-infiltrating T cells. Amplification of TCR alpha and beta CDR3 regions from RNA used iRepertoire nested multiplex PCR. From the multiplex PCR reads, TCRdb called clonotypes with MiXCR, one entry per CDR3 protein. The table has over 80,000 distinct CDR3 sequences, 35% to 45% seen once. Germline CDR1 and CDR2: DFQATT and SNEGSKA (reference sequence). V lost 6 bases and J lost 4; bases outside the gene matches: 10. The CDR3 spans 14 residues. This clonotype has ten or more counts. The TCR comes from a human donor with low-grade glioma or glioblastoma, undergoing nonglioma brain surgery, or in good health (not recorded which). Sequences were obtained from glioma tissue, nonneoplastic brain tissue, or PBMCs (not recorded which). V is TRBV20-1 and J is TRBJ2-5; TRBD2 aligns across 8 bases. Here the CDR3 reads CSARWSGSAETQYF. CDR3 in DNA: TGCAGTGCGAGATGGAGCGGGAGTGCAGAGACCCAGTACTTC.